This passage covers 22 T cell receptor beta chains from one sample sequenced in a study of CD8 T cells in Susac syndrome. Reverse transcription of roughly 0.45 to 1 ug RNA used random hexamers. TCRdb ran MiXCR on the immunoSEQ multiplex PCR reads and lists one entry per CDR3 protein. The sample shows 150,000 to 200,000 distinct CDR3 sequences, approximately 94% of them seen only once. Sequenced input: CD4+ T cells from PBMCs. The receptors come from a human donor with multiple sclerosis.

The chain recombines TRBV11-2 with TRBJ2-3; TRBD2 agrees at 8 bases. The germline gives CDR1 SGHAT, CDR2 FQNNGV. This CDR3 comprises 13 residues. J was trimmed by 6 bases and V by 7 bases; bases with no gene match: 6. The DNA for the CDR3 is TGTGCCAGCACCCCCCGGGGGGGGGATACGCAGTATTTT. Residues: CASTPRGGDTQYF.

The DNA of the CDR3 is TGCAGCGTTAGCGGGAGTACCTACAATGAGCAGTTCTTC. It yields the protein CSVSGSTYNEQFF. The V call is TRBV29-1, the J call TRBJ2-1; TRBD2 matches 8 bases. V gave up 5 bases and J gave up 2 bases; unmatched junction bases: 2. Germline V lookup: CDR1 SQVTM, CDR2 ANQGSEA. This CDR3 is built from 13 residues.

V and J are TRBV5-1 and TRBJ2-5, with 7 bases fitting TRBD2. The germline gives CDR1 SGHRS, CDR2 YFSETQ. Trimming removed 1 base from V and 5 bases from J; junction bases left unmatched: 5. The CDR3 contains 14 residues. CDR3 nucleotides: TGCGCCAGCAGCTTGAACGCGGGAGTGGAGACCCAGTACTTC. It encodes CASSLNAGVETQYF.

The chain carries TRBV4-2 and TRBJ1-1; tentatively, D is TRBD1 (5 bases). CDR3 size: 15 residues. The germline CDR1 and CDR2 sequences are LGHNA and YNFKEQ. Trimming cost V 4 bases and J 2 bases, with 14 bases left between them. The CDR3 DNA is TGTGCCAGCAGCCTAAGGGACCTTTCAAACACTGAAGCTTTCTTT. It yields the protein CASSLRDLSNTEAFF.

The DNA of the CDR3 is TGCAGTGCTAGAGAATGGGTAGAGACAACGAACACTGAAGCTTTCTTT. This encodes CSAREWVETTNTEAFF. This chain connects TRBV20-1 to TRBJ1-1, with D uncertain. The V end lost 0 bases, the J end lost 1 base, and 15 bases lay between the germline ends. Germline CDR1 DFQATT, CDR2 SNEGSKA (reference sequence). This CDR3 is built from 16 residues.

DNA for the CDR3: TGTGCCACCAGCCTGGAGAGGGCCTACGAGCAGTACTTC. Amino acids: CATSLERAYEQYF. The chain carries TRBV15 and TRBJ2-7; possible D gene TRBD2, 5 bases. The germline V gene has CDR1 LNHNV and CDR2 YYDKDF (reference sequence). This CDR3 region has 13 residues. Between the trimmed V and J ends, which lost 5 bases and 2 bases, there was a span of 10 bases.

This clonotype was observed a handful of times. The chain uses TRBV14 and TRBJ2-2; D not certain. The CDR3 consists of 12 residues. Per the germline V gene, CDR1 is SGHDN and CDR2 is FVKESK. V was clipped by 4 bases and J by 5 bases, with 5 bases between them. The CDR3 spells CASSPGTGELFF. Here the CDR3 DNA reads TGTGCCAGCAGCCCCGGAACCGGGGAGCTGTTTTTT.

The rearrangement joins TRBV6-2 or TRBV6-3 to TRBJ1-5; D uncertain. V lost 7 bases, J lost 0 bases, and 7 bases lay in between. The CDR3 is 13 residues long. The germline CDR1 and CDR2 sequences are MNHEY and SVGEGT. CDR3 protein: CASKDYSNQPQHF. In DNA form, the CDR3 reads TGTGCCAGCAAGGACTATAGCAATCAGCCCCAGCATTTT.

This rearrangement joins TRBV29-1 to TRBJ1-1; D is ambiguous. The CDR3 runs to 10 residues. Germline CDR1 is SQVTM and CDR2 is ANQGSEA. Trimming left V 3 bases short and J 11 bases short, with 10 bases between. The DNA for the CDR3 is TGCAGCGTTGATGGGGAGGGCGCTTTCTTT. This translates into CSVDGEGAFF.

The chain uses TRBV3-1 and TRBJ1-1; D is unresolved. Trimming removed 0 bases at V and 2 bases at J, with 10 bases between. Germline CDR1 LGHDT, CDR2 YNNKEL (reference sequence). CDR3 length equals 15 residues. The chain's CDR3 is CASSQDSGSNTEAFF. The CDR3 nucleotides are TGTGCCAGCAGCCAAGATTCGGGCAGTAACACTGAAGCTTTCTTT.

This chain joins TRBV20-1 and TRBJ2-1; weak D call: TRBD1 (6 bases). Germline V gene lookup returns CDR1 DFQATT and CDR2 SNEGSKA (reference sequence). The CDR3 runs 11 residues. V was trimmed by 7 bases and J by 7 bases, leaving 11 bases between them. CDR3: CSVQQGNEQFF. The CDR3 DNA sequence: TGCAGTGTACAGCAGGGGAATGAGCAGTTCTTC.

The rearrangement links TRBV7-2 to TRBJ1-4, with 8 bases matching TRBD1. Looked up from germline, CDR1 is SGHTA and CDR2 is FQGNSA. Germline trimming cut 7 bases from V and 8 bases from J; bases unmatched to any gene: 9. The CDR3 runs 14 residues. The CDR3 nucleotides are TGTGCCAGCATGATCGACAGGGGTAGGGAAAAACTGTTTTTT. Encoded protein: CASMIDRGREKLFF.

This chain links TRBV27 with TRBJ1-2; unclear D gene. Germline CDR1 reads MNHEY; CDR2 reads SMNVEV (reference sequence). The CDR3 has 18 residues. Trimming shortened V by 3 bases and J by 0 bases, and 20 bases separated the two germline ends. CDR3 region: CASSLRSGGRSSNYGYTF. The CDR3 nucleotides read TGTGCCAGCAGTTTGAGATCGGGCGGTCGGTCATCTAACTATGGCTACACCTTC.

The CDR3 DNA follows: TGTGCCAGCAGTTCCCCTCTACGGGAAACGGGAGATACGCAGTATTTT. Translated: CASSSPLRETGDTQYF. The J gene is TRBJ2-3, the V gene TRBV27; the D gene is possibly TRBD2 (5 bases). Germline CDR1 and CDR2: MNHEY and SMNVEV (reference sequence). Trimming removed 4 bases at V and 5 bases at J, with 19 bases between. The CDR3 has 16 residues.

This sequence joins TRBV19 and TRBJ2-7; 7 bases map to TRBD1. V was pared by 6 bases and J by 2 bases, with 4 bases of the junction left unmatched. The V gene's germline CDR1 is LNHDA and CDR2 SQIVND (reference sequence). The CDR3 runs to 13 residues. Here the CDR3 DNA reads TGTGCCAGTAGCCGACAGGGAACCTACGAGCAGTACTTC. Translation gives CASSRQGTYEQYF.

The chain is built from TRBV20-1 and TRBJ1-2; no clear D. The CDR3 runs to 14 residues. CDR1 DFQATT and CDR2 SNEGSKA come from the germline V gene (reference sequence). Trimming pared 2 bases from V and 0 bases from J, leaving 10 bases between. The CDR3 DNA reads TGCAGTGCTAGACAGGAAAGTCCTAACTATGGCTACACCTTC. Translating gives CSARQESPNYGYTF.

The chain employs TRBV23-1 and TRBJ1-2; D may be TRBD1 (5 bases). TRBV23-1 is labeled an ORF, and its function is uncertain. Trimming removed 8 bases from V and 7 bases from J, with 14 bases in between. The CDR3 sequence is 12 residues long. CDR3 coding DNA: TGCGCCAGCGCGAGACGGGGCCGTGGCTACACCTTC. As protein: CASARRGRGYTF.

The chain couples TRBV29-1 to TRBJ2-3, with TRBD2 identical over 7 bases. In germline, CDR1 is SQVTM, CDR2 ANQGSEA. V shed 3 bases, J shed 4 bases, and the junction held 7 bases outside the gene matches. There are 14 residues in the CDR3. The CDR3 DNA reads TGCAGCGTTGAGGGGGAGGGGTTGGCAGATACGCAGTATTTT. Amino acid sequence: CSVEGEGLADTQYF.

V is TRBV20-1 and J is TRBJ2-7; D tentatively reads TRBD1 or TRBD2 (5 bases each). Per the germline V gene, CDR1 is DFQATT and CDR2 is SNEGSKA (reference sequence). This CDR3 is 14 amino acids long. Trimming removed 6 bases at V and 4 bases at J, with 19 bases between. The CDR3 spells CSAPGPGMRYEQYF. Written as DNA, the CDR3 is TGCAGTGCCCCGGGACCGGGCATGAGGTACGAGCAGTACTTC.

The V call is TRBV5-6, the J call TRBJ2-1, with TRBD1 matching over 7 bases. The CDR3 is made up of 15 amino acids. The ends lost 4 bases at V and 1 base at J; junction bases unmatched: 5. The germline V gene encodes CDR1 SGHDT and CDR2 YYEEEE. The chain's CDR3 is CASSDLGQSYNEQFF. The CDR3 DNA reads as TGTGCCAGCAGCGATTTGGGACAGTCCTACAATGAGCAGTTCTTC. Full variable domain (remainder filled in from reference TRBV5-6 and TRBJ2-1): DAGVTQSPTHLIKTRGQQVTLRCSPKSGHDTVSWYQQALGQGPQFIFQYYEEEERQRGNFPDRFSGHQFPNYSSELNVNALLLGDSALYLCASSDLGQSYNEQFFGPGTRLTVL.

The J gene is TRBJ2-1, the V gene TRBV12-3 or TRBV12-4; 8 nucleotides align to TRBD2. The CDR3 is 13 residues long. Trimming removed 3 bases from V and 12 bases from J; junction bases left unmatched: 7. The CDR3 DNA follows: TGTGCCAGCAGTTTCGGGGGGGGCAGGGGGCAGTTCTTC. This gives the protein CASSFGGGRGQFF.

The rearrangement links TRBV4-1 to TRBJ2-5, with 9 positions matching TRBD1. The CDR3 consists of 15 residues. The V segment lost 2 bases and the J segment 4 bases; nucleotides outside the gene matches: 5. The germline CDR1 and CDR2 sequences are MGHRA and YSYEKL. CDR3 sequence: CASSQFSTGGETQYF. Here the CDR3 DNA reads TGCGCCAGCAGCCAATTCTCGACAGGGGGAGAGACCCAGTACTTC.